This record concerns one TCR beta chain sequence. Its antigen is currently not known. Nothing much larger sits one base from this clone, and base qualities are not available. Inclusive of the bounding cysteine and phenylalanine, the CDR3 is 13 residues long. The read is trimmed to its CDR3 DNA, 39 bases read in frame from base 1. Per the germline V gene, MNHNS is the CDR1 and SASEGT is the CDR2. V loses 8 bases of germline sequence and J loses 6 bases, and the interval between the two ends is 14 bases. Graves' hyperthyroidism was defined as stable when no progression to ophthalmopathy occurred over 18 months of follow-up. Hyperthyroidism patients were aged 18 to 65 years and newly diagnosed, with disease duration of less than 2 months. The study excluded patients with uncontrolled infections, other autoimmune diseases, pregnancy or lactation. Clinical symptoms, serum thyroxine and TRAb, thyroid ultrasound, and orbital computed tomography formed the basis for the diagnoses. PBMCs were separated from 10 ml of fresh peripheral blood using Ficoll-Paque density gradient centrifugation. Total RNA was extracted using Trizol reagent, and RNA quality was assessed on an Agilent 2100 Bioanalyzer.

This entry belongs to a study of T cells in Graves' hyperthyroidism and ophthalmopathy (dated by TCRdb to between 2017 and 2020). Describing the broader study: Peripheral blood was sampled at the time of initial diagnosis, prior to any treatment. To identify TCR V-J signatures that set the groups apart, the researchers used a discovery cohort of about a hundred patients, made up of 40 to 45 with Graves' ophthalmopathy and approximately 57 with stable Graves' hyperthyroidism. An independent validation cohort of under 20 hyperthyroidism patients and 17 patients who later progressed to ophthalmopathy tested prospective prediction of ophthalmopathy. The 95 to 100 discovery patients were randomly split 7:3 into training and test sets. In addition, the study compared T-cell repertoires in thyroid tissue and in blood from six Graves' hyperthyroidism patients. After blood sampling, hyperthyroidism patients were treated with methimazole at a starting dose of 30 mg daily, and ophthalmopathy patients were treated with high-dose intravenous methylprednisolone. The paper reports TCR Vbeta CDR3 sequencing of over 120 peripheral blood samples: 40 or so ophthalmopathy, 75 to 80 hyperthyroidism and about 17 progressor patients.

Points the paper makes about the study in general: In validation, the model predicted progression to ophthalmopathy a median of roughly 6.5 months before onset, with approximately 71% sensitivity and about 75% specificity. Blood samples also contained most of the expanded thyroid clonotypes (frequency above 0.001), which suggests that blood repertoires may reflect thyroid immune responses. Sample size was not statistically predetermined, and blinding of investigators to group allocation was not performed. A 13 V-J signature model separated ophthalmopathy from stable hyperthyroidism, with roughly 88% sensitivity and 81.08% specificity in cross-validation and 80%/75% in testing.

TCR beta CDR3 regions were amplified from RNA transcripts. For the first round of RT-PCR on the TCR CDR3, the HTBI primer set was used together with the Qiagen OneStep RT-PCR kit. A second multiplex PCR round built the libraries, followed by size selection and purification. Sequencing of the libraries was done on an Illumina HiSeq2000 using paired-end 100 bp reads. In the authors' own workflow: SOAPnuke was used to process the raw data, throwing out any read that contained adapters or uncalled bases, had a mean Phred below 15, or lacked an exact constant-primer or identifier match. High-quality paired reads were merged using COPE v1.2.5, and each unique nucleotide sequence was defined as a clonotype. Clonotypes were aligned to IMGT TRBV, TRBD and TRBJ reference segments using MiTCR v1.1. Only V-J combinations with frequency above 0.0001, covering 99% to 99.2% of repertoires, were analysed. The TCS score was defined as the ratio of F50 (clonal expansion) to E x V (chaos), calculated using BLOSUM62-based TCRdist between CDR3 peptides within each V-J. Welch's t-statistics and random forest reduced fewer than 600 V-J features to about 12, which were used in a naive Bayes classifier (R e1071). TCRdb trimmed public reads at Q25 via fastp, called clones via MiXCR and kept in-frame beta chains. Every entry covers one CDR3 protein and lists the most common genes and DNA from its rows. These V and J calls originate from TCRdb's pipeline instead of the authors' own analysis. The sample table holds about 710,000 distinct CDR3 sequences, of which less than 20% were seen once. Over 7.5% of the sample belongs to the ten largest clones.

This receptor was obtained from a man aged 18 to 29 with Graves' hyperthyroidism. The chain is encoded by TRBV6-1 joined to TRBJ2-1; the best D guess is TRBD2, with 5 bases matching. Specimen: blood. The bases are TGTGCCAGCTCGCTAGCTTTCGTCAATGAGCAGTTCTTC. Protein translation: CASSLAFVNEQFF.